What follows are 27 T cell receptor beta chains derived from one specimen sequenced in a study of vaccination effects on CD4 cells after COVID-19 (dated by TCRdb to the early 2020s). No antigen has been identified for these receptors. In the ViraFEST assay, PBMC were stimulated with viral peptide pools, and TCR sequencing was then used to find antigen-specific CD4+ T cell clonotypes based on their expansion. After less than eleven days of culture, CD4+ T cells were isolated with the EasySep CD4+ T cell isolation kit. Negative nucleocapsid antibody results before and after vaccination confirmed that the healthy vaccine recipients had no prior SARS-CoV-2 infection. The library was prepared using the immunoSEQ multiplex PCR assay. TCRdb obtained this table from immuneACCESS and retained in-frame rearrangements with V and J assigned. These tables miss some clones; where compared with another copy, unresolved V genes account for less than half of the shortfall, and the remainder is unexplained. The sample records 35,000 to 50,000 clones, 70% of which are singletons. Roughly 24% of the sample is taken by the ten largest.

Sequencing was performed on CD4+ T cells from PBMCs cultured with HCoV-OC43 spike peptides, taken before COVID-19 vaccination. Sample cell subset or site, as interpreted from the label and publication: HCoV-OC43 spike overlapping peptide pool stimulation. The receptors shown here come from a human donor who received a COVID-19 vaccine.

This clone showed up just once. The chain uses TRBV12-5 and TRBJ2-2; 10 bases match TRBD2. CDR1 is LGHNT and CDR2 is FRNRAP in the germline V gene. The CDR3 extends over 19 amino acids. With 4 bases clipped from V and 2 bases from J, the junction kept 13 bases outside the gene matches. This CDR3 reads CASGSLEKAGGLNTGELFF. The CDR3 bases are TGTGCTAGTGGTTCCCTAGAAAAAGCGGGGGGGCTAAACACCGGGGAGCTGTTTTTT.

The chain couples TRBV5-1 to TRBJ2-1, with D maybe TRBD1 (6 bases). The germline V gene encodes CDR1 SGHRS and CDR2 YFSETQ. This CDR3 spans 16 amino acids. V was clipped by 0 bases and J by 1 base, with 11 bases between them. DNA of the CDR3: TGCGCCAGCAGCTTGGAGGGGACACGTTCCTACAATGAGCAGTTCTTC. Translated: CASSLEGTRSYNEQFF.

The chain carries TRBV5-1 and TRBJ2-1; D is possibly TRBD1 (5 bases). Germline CDR1 SGHRS, CDR2 YFSETQ. V was pared by 5 bases and J by 8 bases, with 17 bases between. CDR3 length: 14 amino acids. Here the CDR3 DNA reads TGCGCCAGCAGTCTTCTAGGATGGGGCCATGAGCAGTTCTTC. Translated: CASSLLGWGHEQFF. The full variable domain, rest sourced from reference TRBV5-1 and TRBJ2-1, is KAGVTQTPRYLIKTRGQQVTLSCSPISGHRSVSWYQQTPGQGLQFLFEYFSETQRNKGNFPGRFSGRQFSNSRSEMNVSTLELGDSALYLCASSLLGWGHEQFFGPGTRLTVL.

This clone was recorded only once. J is TRBJ1-3 and V is TRBV2, with D maybe TRBD1 (6 bases). V lost 6 bases and J 5 bases, leaving 17 bases between the germline ends. Germline CDR1 reads SNHLY; CDR2 reads FYNNEI. This CDR3 has 15 amino acids. CDR3 nucleotides: TGTGCCAGCAGCCAGGAACAGGGCGGTCGAAACACCATATATTTT. This gives the protein CASSQEQGGRNTIYF.

The chain is built from TRBV7-9 and TRBJ1-1, with 9 bases lining up with TRBD1. There are 16 residues in the CDR3. From germline, CDR1 is SEHNR and CDR2 FQNEAQ (reference sequence). The V segment lost 6 bases and the J segment 1 base; nucleotides outside the gene matches: 9. CDR3 sequence (DNA): TGTGCCAGCAGTCCAACAGGGGGCGGAGGGAACACTGAAGCTTTCTTT. This encodes CASSPTGGGGNTEAFF.

This clone has just one count. The chain joins TRBV12-3 or TRBV12-4 to TRBJ1-2; D not certain. Deletions cut 6 bases from V and 4 bases from J, with 9 bases between. The CDR3 extends over 12 amino acids. The CDR3 DNA reads as TGTGCCAGCAGCGGACTGAGCTATGGCTACACCTTC. Its protein is CASSGLSYGYTF.

This chain connects TRBV18 to TRBJ2-7, with D hard to call. The germline V gene encodes CDR1 KGHSH and CDR2 LQKENI. With 0 bases removed from V and 2 bases from J, the gap between germline ends came to 14 bases. This CDR3 is built from 16 residues. Written as DNA, the CDR3 is TGTGCCAGCTCACCACCGGAAGCGAAGGGCACCTACGAGCAGTACTTC. This sequence encodes CASSPPEAKGTYEQYF.

The chain has TRBV30 and TRBJ1-2; a possible D gene is TRBD1 (5 bases). The CDR3 runs 13 residues. CDR1 is GTSNPN, CDR2 SVGIG, per germline (reference sequence). V lost 4 bases, J lost 4 bases, and 13 bases lay in between. This CDR3 reads CAWNPSGPYGYTF. The CDR3 DNA reads TGTGCCTGGAACCCCTCGGGGCCCTATGGCTACACCTTC. Supplemented by reference TRBV30 and TRBJ1-2, the full variable domain reads SQTIHQWPATLVQPVGSPLSLECTVEGTSNPNLYWYRQAAGRGLQLLFYSVGIGQISSEVPQNLSASRPQDRQFILSSKKLLLSDSGFYLCAWNPSGPYGYTFGSGTRLTVV.

The chain uses TRBV2 and TRBJ1-1, with D possibly being TRBD1 (5 bases). Trimming removed 6 bases from V and 7 bases from J, with 9 bases in between. Germline V gene sequence: CDR1 SNHLY, CDR2 FYNNEI. The CDR3 has 11 amino acids. CDR3 sequence: CASRPGIEAFF. The CDR3 coding sequence is TGTGCCAGCAGACCAGGGATTGAAGCTTTCTTT.

The gene calls are TRBV5-6 and TRBJ1-1; D possibly corresponds to TRBD1 (5 bases). Trimming took off 0 bases at V and 4 bases at J, with 13 bases between the two ends. The CDR3 is 15 residues long. Per germline, CDR1 SGHDT and CDR2 YYEEEE. The CDR3: CASSLAPRGVTEAFF. DNA of the CDR3: TGTGCCAGCAGCTTGGCCCCCCGGGGGGTCACTGAAGCTTTCTTT. The full variable domain, completed using reference TRBV5-6 and TRBJ1-1, is DAGVTQSPTHLIKTRGQQVTLRCSPKSGHDTVSWYQQALGQGPQFIFQYYEEEERQRGNFPDRFSGHQFPNYSSELNVNALLLGDSALYLCASSLAPRGVTEAFFGQGTRLTVV.

The chain has TRBV30 and TRBJ1-5; D possibly corresponds to TRBD1 (6 bases). CDR1 is GTSNPN and CDR2 is SVGIG in the germline V gene (reference sequence). V lost 3 bases to trimming and J lost 0 bases, with 27 bases between them. CDR3 length equals 20 residues. The DNA for the CDR3 is TGTGCCTGGAGCGGGGGCGCAGAACAACAAGTTGCCTATAGCAATCAGCCCCAGCATTTT. Its translation is CAWSGGAEQQVAYSNQPQHF.

V is TRBV2 and J is TRBJ2-5; D may correspond to TRBD1 or TRBD2 (6 bases each). Looked up from germline, CDR1 is SNHLY and CDR2 is FYNNEI. This CDR3 contains 13 residues. V lost 5 bases to trimming and J lost 7 bases, with 14 bases between them. As DNA, the CDR3 is TGTGCCAGCAGTAGGGGGGAGAGGGGGACCCAGTACTTC. Protein sequence: CASSRGERGTQYF.

This clone was recorded once. The chain employs TRBV4-2 and TRBJ2-1; no clear D gene. This CDR3 comprises 17 residues. Trimming removed 0 bases from V and 0 bases from J, with 12 bases in between. CDR1 and CDR2 (germline): LGHNA, YNFKEQ. The CDR3 sequence is CASSQDRRPSSYNEQFF. The CDR3 DNA reads as TGTGCCAGCAGCCAAGACCGACGGCCGAGCTCCTACAATGAGCAGTTCTTC.

The chain has TRBV7-8 and TRBJ1-5, with 8 bases aligning to TRBD1. CDR1 is SGHVS and CDR2 is FQNEAQ in the germline V gene. This CDR3 spans 15 amino acids. V was clipped by 2 bases and J by 9 bases; unmatched bases: 9. CDR3 nucleotides: TGTGCCAGCAGCTTATTAGGACAGGGAAGAGGGCCCCAGCATTTT. Translated: CASSLLGQGRGPQHF.

The rearrangement links TRBV27 to TRBJ2-5; 12 positions match TRBD2. Per the germline V gene, CDR1 is MNHEY and CDR2 is SMNVEV (reference sequence). V was pared by 2 bases and J by 5 bases, with 6 bases of the junction left unmatched. The CDR3 totals 16 residues. CDR3 amino acids: CASSLRLAGEAETQYF. The CDR3 DNA sequence: TGTGCCAGCAGTTTACGACTAGCGGGAGAGGCGGAGACCCAGTACTTC.

V usage is TRBV1 and J usage is TRBJ2-1; TRBD2, the table's D call, lacks a check against the DNA. TRBV1 corresponds to a pseudogene. The CDR3 extends over 14 amino acids. The DNA of the CDR3 is TGCACCAGCCCACTCGCGGGAGGGCCGAATGAGCAGTTCTTC. This sequence encodes CTSPLAGGPNEQFF.

This rearrangement joins TRBV7-9 to TRBJ1-2; tentative D call: TRBD1 (5 bases). V was trimmed by 1 base and J by 13 bases, leaving 7 bases between them. Germline V lookup: CDR1 SEHNR, CDR2 FQNEAQ (reference sequence). The CDR3 extends over 10 amino acids. CDR3 residues: CASSLGGATF. For the CDR3, the DNA is TGTGCCAGCAGCTTAGGTGGGGCCACCTTC.

J is TRBJ2-6 and V is TRBV19; the D is unclear. CDR1 is LNHDA and CDR2 is SQIVND in the germline V gene (reference sequence). The CDR3 is made up of 19 amino acids. V lost 0 bases and J 0 bases, leaving 15 bases between the germline ends. The CDR3: CASSIDQEQTFSGANVLTF. In nucleotides, the CDR3 is TGTGCCAGTAGTATAGATCAGGAACAGACTTTCTCTGGGGCCAACGTCCTGACTTTC.

The chain carries TRBV30 and TRBJ1-2; the match to TRBD1 covers 7 bases. The J segment lost 2 bases and the V segment lost 3 bases, leaving 6 bases of the junction unmatched. The CDR3 loop spans 14 amino acids. Germline values: CDR1 GTSNPN, CDR2 SVGIG (reference sequence). The CDR3 loop is CAWSQTGLNYGYTF. CDR3 in DNA: TGTGCCTGGAGCCAGACAGGGTTAAACTATGGCTACACCTTC.

The CDR3 sequence is CAWSVGLGAEKLFF. The DNA for the CDR3 is TGTGCCTGGAGTGTAGGTCTCGGAGCTGAAAAACTGTTTTTT. This chain connects TRBV30 to TRBJ1-4; D uncertain. The CDR3 has 14 residues. Between the trimmed V and J ends, which lost 0 bases and 7 bases, there was a span of 12 bases. In germline, CDR1 is GTSNPN, CDR2 SVGIG (reference sequence).

Details on this clone: Distinct nucleotide sequences in the sample also encode this CDR3. The chain links TRBV6-5 to TRBJ2-5, with unresolved D. Germline CDR1 MNHEY, CDR2 SVGAGI. Between the trimmed V and J ends, which lost 0 bases and 7 bases, there was a span of 3 bases. The CDR3 length is 11 residues. The CDR3 region is CASSYSGTQYF. The CDR3 nucleotides are TGTGCCAGCAGTTACTCGGGGACCCAGTACTTC.

The V call is TRBV10-3, the J call TRBJ1-2; D not certain. This CDR3 region has 15 residues. V lost 4 bases and J 4 bases, leaving 16 bases between the germline ends. Germline CDR1 and CDR2: ENHRY and SYGVKD. CDR3: CAISAPSQTTYGYTF. DNA of the CDR3: TGTGCCATCAGTGCTCCCTCACAGACAACCTATGGCTACACCTTC.

The J gene is TRBJ1-2, the V gene TRBV5-8; 7 positions match TRBD1. The germline CDR1 and CDR2 sequences are SGHTS and YDEGEE. V shed 4 bases, J shed 4 bases, and the junction held 4 bases outside the gene matches. The CDR3 length is 13 residues. The CDR3 DNA sequence: TGTGCCAGCAGCATCGACAGGGCCTATGGCTACACCTTC. This gives the protein CASSIDRAYGYTF.

The chain employs TRBV19 and TRBJ1-2, with D perhaps matching TRBD1 (5 bases). This CDR3 has 13 amino acids. Germline values: CDR1 LNHDA, CDR2 SQIVND (reference sequence). With 5 bases removed from V and 4 bases from J, the gap between germline ends came to 11 bases. This CDR3 reads CASSQAGFYGYTF. The CDR3 nucleotides read TGTGCCAGTAGTCAGGCAGGGTTCTATGGCTACACCTTC.

This clone showed up just once. The chain joins TRBV29-1 to TRBJ2-7; 16 bases map to TRBD2. The length of the CDR3 is 16 residues. The V gene end was trimmed by 4 bases and the J gene end by 8 bases; junction bases not matched to a gene: 11. The V gene's germline CDR1 is SQVTM and CDR2 ANQGSEA. CDR3 coding DNA: TGCAGCGTTGGGTCGCCGGGACTAGCGGGGGGGAGGCAGCAGTACTTC. Its translation is CSVGSPGLAGGRQQYF.

In this sample, this clone turned up a few times. The chain has TRBV2 and TRBJ2-1, with 7 bases matching TRBD1. J gave up 3 bases and V 8 bases, and 1 base lay outside the gene matches. This CDR3 spans 12 amino acids. Germline V gives CDR1 SNHLY, CDR2 FYNNEI. The CDR3 protein is CASGQVYNEQFF. The CDR3 DNA reads TGTGCCAGCGGACAGGTCTACAATGAGCAGTTCTTC.

This chain uses TRBV9 with TRBJ1-1; weak D call: TRBD1 (5 bases). This CDR3 has 14 residues. Germline lookup yields CDR1 SGDLS and CDR2 YYNGEE. V lost 2 bases to trimming and J lost 1 base, with 9 bases between them. CDR3 coding DNA: TGTGCCAGCAGCGTTACAGGCTCGAACACTGAAGCTTTCTTT. Its translation: CASSVTGSNTEAFF.